Below are 18 T cell receptor delta chains sequenced from a single sample in a study of intestinal T cells in coeliac disease. The bulk TRD library came from about 150 ng of biopsy DNA amplified with BIOMED-2 primers. TCRdb reapplied CATT to the multiplex PCR reads. The data show approximately 1,400 delta-chain clones, 55% to 70% seen once. For each case, the template was genomic DNA from ten roughly 4.6-µm formalin-fixed paraffin-embedded scrolls. Material: a duodenal biopsy. The receptors were sampled from a human donor with celiac disease.

This clone was detected once. The chain uses TRDV1 and TRDJ1; 9 bases are shared with TRDD3. Looked up from germline, CDR1 is TSWWSYY and CDR2 is QGS. The junction had 23 bases not matched to a gene; V was cut back by 0 bases and J by 6 bases. This CDR3 spans 21 amino acids. The CDR3 region is CALGELSYPRWGYGRTNKLIF. The CDR3 DNA sequence: TGTGCTCTTGGGGAACTGTCCTACCCCCGGTGGGGATACGGGCGAACGAATAAACTCATCTTT.

The V call is TRDV1, the J call TRDJ1; TRDD3 aligns across 11 bases. The junction had 14 bases not matched to a gene; V was cut back by 2 bases and J by 3 bases. This CDR3 contains 19 residues. CDR1 TSWWSYY and CDR2 QGS come from the germline V gene. CDR3: CALGEFLLDGGYGADKLIF. The CDR3 DNA reads TGTGCTCTTGGGGAATTCCTACTTGATGGGGGATACGGGGCCGATAAACTCATCTTT.

For this clone: This sequence is one base from a far larger clone and is likely a read error. The rearrangement uses TRDV1 and TRDJ1, with D tentatively TRDD2 or TRDD3 (9 bases each). CDR1 is TSWWSYY, CDR2 QGS, per germline. The CDR3 is 24 amino acids. V was shortened by 2 bases and J by 5 bases, with 42 bases between the two germline ends. The CDR3 nucleotides read TGTGCTCTTGGGGAAATGCCTTCCTACGGCCCCTTTACTGGGGGAACCTTGGACGAGGATAAACTCATCTTT. As protein: CALGEMPSYGPFTGGTLDEDKLIF.

On this clone itself: Because the CDR3's place on the DNA is in doubt, the DNA is left out and the CDR3 is given as listed by TCRdb. V is TRDV1 and J is TRDJ1; TRDD3 was called by the table and not checked on the DNA. The V gene's germline CDR1 is TSWWSYY and CDR2 QGS. The CDR3 region is 30 residues in length, termini included. The CDR3 here is CALVSSFGTGGYVALTAQLYYWGIRGKLIF.

Comments on this clone: This probably arose from a read error, given a far larger clone one base away. The rearrangement uses TRDV1 and TRDJ1; either TRDD2 or TRDD3 may supply D (5 bases each). Germline V lookup: CDR1 TSWWSYY, CDR2 QGS. This CDR3 contains 14 residues. CDR3 protein: CSLGAFYNSDKLIF. The DNA of the CDR3 is TGTTCTCTTGGGGCCTTCTATAACAGCGATAAACTCATCTTT.

With regard to this clone: A read error is the likely source, as a far larger clone sits one nucleotide away. Distinct nucleotide sequences in the sample also encode this CDR3. This chain joins TRDV2 and TRDJ1; 11 bases fit TRDD3. The CDR3 totals 18 residues. Germline CDR1 reads GEAIGNYY; CDR2 reads EKD. V lost 0 bases, J lost 3 bases, and 11 bases stayed unmatched. The CDR3 region is CACDTHLLGDRAADKLIF. The CDR3 nucleotides are TGTGCCTGTGACACCCACCTACTGGGGGATAGGGCCGCCGATAAACTCATCTTT.

Notes on this clone: A far larger clone is a single base away, which makes a read error likely. This sample also contains other DNA sequences that code for the same CDR3. The chain couples TRDV1 to TRDJ1; 8 bases line up with TRDD3. This CDR3 is 19 amino acids long. The germline V gene has CDR1 TSWWSYY and CDR2 QGS. With V trimmed by 1 base and J by 2 bases, 15 bases remained unmatched. CDR3 sequence (DNA): TGTGCTCTTGGGGAACAGCTTACCCTGGGGGACGCTCCTACCGATAAACTCATCTTT. Residues: CALGEQLTLGDAPTDKLIF.

Note on this clone: The likely explanation is a read error, given a far larger clone one base away. Distinct nucleotide sequences in the sample also encode this CDR3. This chain joins TRDV1 and TRDJ1; TRDD3 might be the D (7 bases). This CDR3 spans 19 amino acids. V lost 0 bases and J lost 3, with 23 bases in between. Germline CDR1 is TSWWSYY and CDR2 is QGS. The CDR3 DNA sequence: TGTGCTCTTGGGGAACTGTCCTACCCCCGGTGGGGGACTCCCGATAAACTCATCTTT. Amino acids: CALGELSYPRWGTPDKLIF.

This clone is deemed medium-sized (0.01 to 0.1%). The chain carries TRDV1 and TRDJ1; 7 bases match TRDD3. There are 15 residues in the CDR3. Per the germline V gene, CDR1 is TSWWSYY and CDR2 is QGS. V dropped 11 bases and J dropped 0; count of bases not matched to a gene: 12. CDR3 sequence (DNA): TGTGCTTTGAGGGGGGATCCCTTCTACACCGATAAACTCATCTTT. Its translation: CALRGDPFYTDKLIF.

The gene calls are TRDV1 and TRDJ1; TRDD3 agrees at 8 bases. Germline V gene sequence: CDR1 TSWWSYY, CDR2 QGS. The CDR3 is made up of 24 amino acids. V was clipped by 5 bases and J by 0 bases; unmatched bases: 32. DNA for the CDR3: TGTGCTCTTGGGCCCCCACTTTTCCTAACCCCTTGGAGGGATACGCACACCTACACCGATAAACTCATCTTT. This encodes CALGPPLFLTPWRDTHTYTDKLIF.

V usage is TRDV1 and J usage is TRDJ3; the D gene is possibly TRDD3 (10 bases). Germline assignment: CDR1 TSWWSYY and CDR2 QGS. Trimming removed 3 bases from V and 4 bases from J, with 40 bases in between. This CDR3 is built from 26 residues. CDR3 bases: TGTGCTCTTGGGGATAGTACGAACGGACCTTCCTACGTATGGTGGGGGATACCATGGGACACCCGACAGATGTTTTTC. Protein sequence: CALGDSTNGPSYVWWGIPWDTRQMFF.

The table lists this clone with a count of one. This sequence is one base from a far larger clone and is likely a read error. The V gene is TRDV1, the J gene TRDJ1; 10 positions agree with TRDD3. Germline V CDR1 and CDR2: TSWWSYY, QGS. V shed 4 bases, J shed 0 bases, and the junction held 17 bases outside the gene matches. The CDR3 sequence is 20 residues long. The CDR3 sequence is CALGVISFLHWGIYTDKLIF. The CDR3 DNA sequence: TGTGCTCTTGGGGTCATTTCCTTCCTCCACTGGGGGATTTACACCGATAAACTCATCTTT.

This clone is labeled large. CDR3 protein: CAFLRRDTDKLIF. CDR3 DNA: TGTGCCTTTCTACGGAGGGATACCGATAAACTCATCTTT. The chain joins TRDV3 to TRDJ1, with TRDD3 as a possible D gene (5 bases). Germline values: CDR1 TVYSNPD, CDR2 GDNSRS (reference sequence). The CDR3 contains 13 residues. V lost 2 bases and J 2 bases, leaving 12 bases between the germline ends.

Details on this clone: A read error may explain this, as a much larger clone is one base away. The rearrangement joins TRAV29/DV5 to TRDJ3, with D perhaps matching TRDD2 (6 bases). Trimming shortened V by 3 bases and J by 2 bases, and 24 bases separated the two germline ends. CDR3 size: 20 residues. CDR1 and CDR2 from the germline V gene are NSMFDY and ISSIKDK. CDR3: CAANGPTGLVVTWDTRQMFF. CDR3 DNA: TGTGCAGCAAACGGTCCTACGGGTCTGGTAGTCACCTGGGACACCCGACAGATGTTTTTC.

By sample share, this clone is large. V usage is TRDV2 and J usage is TRDJ1, with 13 bases aligning to TRDD3. The length of the CDR3 is 15 residues. In germline, CDR1 is GEAIGNYY, CDR2 EKD. V dropped 3 bases and J dropped 10; count of bases not matched to a gene: 10. The CDR3 nucleotides read TGTGCCTGTGACCCCATACTGGGGGATACGCAGGCACTCATCTTT. Its protein is CACDPILGDTQALIF.

Concerning this clone itself: This is likely an artifact of a read error, given a far larger clone one base away. The sample has other DNA sequences that encode this CDR3 too. The chain combines TRDV2 with TRDJ1; D is uncertain. V lost 3 bases to trimming and J lost 3 bases, with 19 bases between them. The CDR3 has 16 residues. Germline loops: CDR1 GEAIGNYY, CDR2 EKD. This chain's CDR3 is CACDPLGVLGSDKLIF. CDR3 sequence (DNA): TGTGCCTGTGACCCACTAGGGGTCTTGGGTTCCGATAAACTCATCTTT.

Worth noting for this clone: A far larger clone is one nucleotide away, so this likely arose from a read error. V gene TRDV1 combines with J gene TRDJ1; TRDD3 matches 8 bases. The J segment lost 0 bases and the V segment lost 4 bases, leaving 19 bases of the junction unmatched. Per the germline V gene, CDR1 is TSWWSYY and CDR2 is QGS. This CDR3 has 20 residues. The CDR3 sequence: CALGGKYLRLWDTNTDKLIF. The CDR3 DNA follows: TGTGCTCTTGGGGGCAAATACCTACGTCTATGGGATACGAACACCGATAAACTCATCTTT.

This chain uses TRDV1 with TRDJ1; 8 nucleotides match TRDD2. Germline CDR1 reads TSWWSYY; CDR2 reads QGS. CDR3 size: 25 residues. The junction had 34 bases not matched to a gene; V was cut back by 4 bases and J by 0 bases. CDR3 sequence (DNA): TGTGCTCTTGGGGCTCCCAAGGCCTTCCTAACCTCCCCCGCTGGGAGCTCCTGGGACACCGATAAACTCATCTTT. Residues: CALGAPKAFLTSPAGSSWDTDKLIF.